This TCR beta chain was captured in a study of cytomegalovirus exposure and HLA in healthy donors (dated by TCRdb to about 2017). Background on the whole study: The 666 repertoires of the first cohort and the 120 or so validation repertoires were produced on the same platform, according to a later analysis. In addition to the first cohort of 650 to 800 subjects, a separate validation cohort of approximately 110 different subjects was used. High-throughput TCR immunosequencing, statistical association of individual TCRs with disease status, and machine learning were combined to predict cytomegalovirus infection status. The study aimed to test whether signatures of past pathogen exposure could be identified by cataloging public T cell receptors. Results and caveats for the whole study, not just this receptor: Across donors, most TCR sequences were observed very rarely, whereas some public TCRs were present in many individuals. The classifier was reported to diagnose cytomegalovirus status with high specificity and sensitivity in both the original cohort and the validation cohort. A total of some 180 TCR beta chains were listed by the study as associated with cytomegalovirus. A later analysis found that TCRs clustered in the first cohort also tended to co-occur in the approximately 120 validation repertoires, with 90% to 95% of cluster scores above 0. The authors suggested that the approach could potentially be extended to other disease states and immunological phenotypes. In vitro tests confirmed that three of the cytomegalovirus-associated TCR beta chains recognize cytomegalovirus antigens. The validation cohort had no HLA typing available for a later analysis, so co-occurrence within that cohort was assessed over all 120 or so repertoires.

Donors formed part of the validation cohort, which comprised about 120 subjects and was distinct from the first cohort of fewer than 750 subjects. The CDR3 goes from the cysteine to the phenylalanine over 14 residues. This entry keeps only the CDR3 DNA: 42 bases, framed from base 1. Trimmed from V: 4 bases; trimmed from J: 0 bases; junction bases lacking a gene match: 3. Sequences SQVTM (CDR1) and ANQGSEA (CDR2) are obtained from the germline V gene. Notes on this clone: What antigen it recognizes has not been identified. No clone much larger than this one lies a single base away; base qualities are absent.

Receptor libraries were prepared by the immunoSEQ multiplex PCR assay. As for how the authors treated the data: A statistical classification framework was developed to diagnose cytomegalovirus status using the catalog of TCR beta chain sequences. Entries here come from immuneACCESS through TCRdb and include only in-frame sequences with V and J called. Some clones fail to appear in such tables; in the studies checked, an unresolved V gene covers under half of the shortfall, and the cause of the remainder is unknown. The D gene and trimming were derived from the DNA, and the V and J assignments and clone size from that table. In this sample the table shows some 120,000 clones, roughly 86% of which occur a single time. Approximately 1.5% of the sample is held by the ten biggest clonotypes.

The rearrangement joined TRBV29-1 to TRBJ1-1, and 9 junctional nucleotides match TRBD1. The sequence derives from a man aged 25-45 years in good health and CMV-seronegative. The sample was PBMCs. The DNA sequence reads TGCAGCGTTGTAGGACAGGGGATGAACACTGAAGCTTTCTTT. The translation is CSVVGQGMNTEAFF.